This is a list of T cell receptor beta chains from one sample in a study of CD8 T cells in Susac syndrome. TCRdb called the immunoSEQ multiplex PCR reads again in MiXCR, with one record for every CDR3 protein. The sample holds about 83,000 distinct CDR3 sequences, 85% to 95% seen once. Sequenced input: CD8+ T cells from PBMCs. These TCRs come from a human donor with Susac syndrome. Both conserved end residues are part of each CDR3. A D gene is named only where the DNA matches it firmly. Clone size is shown for a subset of rows, as once, few, many or a class of expanded clone.

>TRBJ2-7|TRBD1|TRBV28|once
CAGSTGTAIYEQYF
TGTGCCGGCAGTACCGGGACAGCAATTTACGAGCAGTACTTC
>TRBJ2-7|-|TRBV11-3|-
CASSLTITYEQYF
TGTGCCAGCAGCTTAACTATTACCTACGAGCAGTACTTC
>TRBJ1-2|-|TRBV25-1|once
CASSPDSDLDYGYTF
TGTGCCAGCAGTCCTGATTCGGACCTTGACTATGGCTACACCTTC
>TRBJ2-5|-|TRBV7-3|-
CASSLFGGSRETQYF
TGTGCCAGCAGCTTATTTGGGGGCTCGAGAGAGACCCAGTACTTC
>TRBJ2-1|TRBD2|TRBV9|-
CASLDGERGGNNEQFF
TGTGCCTCTCTGGATGGTGAGCGGGGAGGAAACAATGAGCAGTTCTTC
>TRBJ2-7|-|TRBV20-1|-
CSARGARVREQYF
TGCAGTGCTAGAGGGGCAAGGGTGCGGGAGCAGTACTTC
>TRBJ2-3|-|TRBV5-6|-
CASSLGSNTQYF
TGTGCCAGCAGCCTCGGGTCAAATACGCAGTATTTT
>TRBJ2-2|-|TRBV30|once
CAWSRGGSGELFF
TGTGCCTGGAGTCGCGGAGGCTCCGGGGAGCTGTTTTTT
>TRBJ2-1|-|TRBV7-6|once
CASSLEAGHNEQFF
TGTGCCAGCAGCTTAGAAGCAGGACACAATGAGCAGTTCTTC
>TRBJ2-7|-|TRBV19|-
CASSIGRNEQYF
TGTGCCAGTAGTATCGGGCGGAACGAGCAGTACTTC
>TRBJ2-7|-|TRBV27|-
CASSPDPGGAYEQYF
TGTGCCAGCAGTCCCGACCCCGGCGGCGCCTACGAGCAGTACTTC
>TRBJ2-2|TRBD2|TRBV20-1|-
CSARDPGLAGGTGELFF
TGCAGTGCTAGAGATCCGGGACTAGCGGGAGGTACCGGGGAGCTGTTTTTT
>TRBJ2-3|-|TRBV9|-
CASSADPYPHTQYF
TGTGCCAGCAGCGCGGACCCTTACCCCCATACGCAGTATTTT
>TRBJ2-3|-|TRBV20-1|-
CSVWGTDTQYF
TGCAGTGTTTGGGGCACAGATACGCAGTATTTT
>TRBJ2-5|-|TRBV12-3/TRBV12-4|-
CASSLGVGTQYF
TGTGCCAGCAGTTTAGGAGTCGGGACCCAGTACTTC
>TRBJ1-1|-|TRBV18|-
CASSPPENTEAFF
TGTGCCAGCTCACCACCGGAGAACACTGAAGCTTTCTTT
>TRBJ2-3|TRBD2|TRBV7-2|few
CASRNLAGEADTQYF
TGTGCCAGCAGGAACTTAGCGGGAGAAGCAGATACGCAGTATTTT
>TRBJ1-1|-|TRBV29-1|-
CSVEAGSTEAFF
TGCAGCGTTGAGGCGGGGTCCACTGAAGCTTTCTTT
>TRBJ2-7|-|TRBV27|-
CASSLSVSYEQYF
TGTGCCAGCAGTTTATCCGTCTCCTACGAGCAGTACTTC
>TRBJ2-7|-|TRBV27|-
CASRPLVTSSYEQYF
TGTGCCAGCAGACCCCTAGTAACAAGCTCCTACGAGCAGTACTTC
>TRBJ2-7|TRBD1|TRBV19|-
CASSMGQEAYEQYF
TGTGCCAGTAGTATGGGACAGGAGGCTTACGAGCAGTACTTC
>TRBJ2-1|-|TRBV5-6|-
CASSVRKEQFF
TGTGCCAGCAGCGTGCGGAAGGAGCAGTTCTTC
>TRBJ2-1|TRBD2|TRBV4-1|-
CASSQEISGVYNEQFF
TGCGCCAGCAGCCAAGAAATCAGCGGGGTATACAATGAGCAGTTCTTC
>TRBJ2-7|-|TRBV20-1|-
CSARELRGPYEQYF
TGCAGTGCTAGAGAGTTGCGGGGGCCTTACGAGCAGTACTTC
>TRBJ2-7|TRBD2|TRBV4-1|-
CASSQDGLAGASEQYF
TGCGCCAGCAGCCAGGACGGACTAGCGGGAGCCTCCGAGCAGTACTTC
>TRBJ2-7|-|TRBV28|-
CASTQDGQSYEQYF
TGTGCCAGCACCCAGGACGGCCAATCCTACGAGCAGTACTTC
>TRBJ2-2|-|TRBV11-2|-
CASSALGTGELFF
TGTGCCAGCAGCGCCCTAGGGACCGGGGAGCTGTTTTTT
>TRBJ2-1|TRBD2|TRBV4-1|-
CASSLRSGPPYNEQFF
TGCGCCAGCAGCCTCCGTAGCGGGCCCCCCTACAATGAGCAGTTCTTC
>TRBJ2-7|-|TRBV28|-
CASSFLKEDEQYF
TGTGCCAGCAGTTTCCTGAAGGAGGACGAGCAGTACTTC
>TRBJ2-7|-|TRBV30|-
CARGESESYEQYF
TGTGCCCGCGGGGAATCCGAATCCTACGAGCAGTACTTC
>TRBJ2-5|-|TRBV12-3/TRBV12-4|-
CASSTILGETQYF
TGTGCCAGCAGCACCATTCTGGGAGAGACCCAGTACTTC
>TRBJ1-1|-|TRBV4-1|-
CASSQEEGLNTEAFF
TGCGCCAGCAGCCAAGAGGAGGGATTGAACACTGAAGCTTTCTTT
>TRBJ2-1|-|TRBV13|once
CASSLEDKTEQFF
TGTGCCAGCAGCTTAGAGGACAAGACTGAGCAGTTCTTC
>TRBJ2-7|-|TRBV9|-
CASSSSGEQYF
TGTGCCAGCAGCTCCTCTGGCGAGCAGTACTTC
>TRBJ1-4|-|TRBV7-9|-
CASSPGTKTNEKLFF
TGTGCCAGCAGCCCAGGGACCAAAACTAATGAAAAACTGTTTTTT
>TRBJ1-5|-|TRBV6-6|-
CATWSDSLLGPQHF
TGTGCCACCTGGTCGGACAGCCTGTTAGGGCCCCAGCATTTT
>TRBJ2-5|-|TRBV5-1|-
CASKMSSGNQETQYF
TGCGCCAGCAAGATGAGTAGCGGAAACCAAGAGACCCAGTACTTC
>TRBJ2-7|-|TRBV4-1|-
CASSHRQESEQYF
TGCGCCAGCAGCCATCGGCAGGAATCCGAGCAGTACTTC
>TRBJ2-7|TRBD2|TRBV5-1|-
CASSEGLAVGYEQYF
TGCGCCAGCAGCGAGGGACTAGCGGTTGGGTACGAGCAGTACTTC
>TRBJ1-1|-|TRBV20-1|-
CSVGATEAFF
TGCAGTGTAGGAGCCACTGAAGCTTTCTTT
>TRBJ1-5|-|TRBV15|-
CATSRAGEGPAQHF
TGTGCCACCAGCAGAGCGGGGGAGGGACCAGCCCAGCATTTT
>TRBJ2-7|-|TRBV6-2/TRBV6-3|-
CASSYTETIIDEQYF
TGTGCCAGCAGTTACACCGAAACAATCATCGACGAGCAGTACTTC
>TRBJ2-1|TRBD2|TRBV9|-
CASSVPASGRATNEQFF
TGTGCCAGCAGCGTACCTGCCAGCGGGAGGGCTACAAATGAGCAGTTCTTC
>TRBJ2-2|-|TRBV24-1|once
CATSDLGGTANTGELFF
TGTGCCACCAGTGATTTAGGAGGGACAGCGAACACCGGGGAGCTGTTTTTT
>TRBJ2-5|-|TRBV14|-
CASSQDGDYQETQYF
TGTGCCAGCAGCCAAGATGGGGACTACCAAGAGACCCAGTACTTC
>TRBJ2-7|TRBD2|TRBV4-1|-
CASSQPGLAGEDEQYF
TGCGCCAGCAGCCAACCTGGACTAGCGGGAGAGGACGAGCAGTACTTC
>TRBJ2-3|-|TRBV13|-
CASSPGVAVDTQYF
TGTGCCAGCAGCCCTGGGGTAGCGGTGGATACGCAGTATTTT
>TRBJ2-7|-|TRBV27|once
CASSSVSYEQYF
TGTGCCAGCAGTTCCGTATCCTACGAGCAGTACTTC
>TRBJ2-5|-|TRBV7-8|-
CASSLVEETQYF
TGTGCCAGCAGCTTAGTAGAAGAGACCCAGTACTTC
>TRBJ1-1|-|TRBV6-5|-
CASSYFAARAEAFF
TGTGCCAGCAGTTACTTTGCCGCTAGAGCTGAAGCTTTCTTT
>TRBJ2-1|TRBD2|TRBV9|-
CASSVDGLANEQFF
TGTGCCAGCAGCGTCGATGGACTAGCCAATGAGCAGTTCTTC
>TRBJ1-4|TRBD1|TRBV4-1|-
CASSQRTGLDEKLFF
TGCGCCAGCAGCCAAAGGACAGGGTTGGATGAAAAACTGTTTTTT
>TRBJ2-5|-|TRBV27|once
CASSLQGSWWETQYF
TGTGCCAGCAGTCTACAGGGTAGTTGGTGGGAGACCCAGTACTTC
>TRBJ2-1|TRBD2|TRBV7-7|-
CASSAGSGDEQFF
TGTGCTAGCAGCGCAGGGAGCGGGGATGAGCAGTTCTTC
>TRBJ2-5|-|TRBV27|-
CASSKLAGETQYF
TGTGCCAGCAGCAAACTAGCTGGTGAGACCCAGTACTTC